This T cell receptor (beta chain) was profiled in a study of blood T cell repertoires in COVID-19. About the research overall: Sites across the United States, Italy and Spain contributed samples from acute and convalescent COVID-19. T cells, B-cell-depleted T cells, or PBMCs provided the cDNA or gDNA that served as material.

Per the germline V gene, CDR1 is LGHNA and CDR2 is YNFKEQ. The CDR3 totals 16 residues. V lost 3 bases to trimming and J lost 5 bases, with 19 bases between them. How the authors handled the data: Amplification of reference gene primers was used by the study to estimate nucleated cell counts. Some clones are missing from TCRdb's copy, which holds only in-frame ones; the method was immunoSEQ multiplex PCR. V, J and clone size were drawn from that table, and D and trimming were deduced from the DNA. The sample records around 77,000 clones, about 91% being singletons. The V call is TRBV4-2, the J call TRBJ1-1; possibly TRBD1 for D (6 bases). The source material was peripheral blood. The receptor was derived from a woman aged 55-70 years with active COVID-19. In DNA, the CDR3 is TGTGCCAGCAGCCAGCCGGTCGTGGCAGGGGATACTGAAGCTTTCTTT. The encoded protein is CASSQPVVAGDTEAFF.